Listed here is a single T cell receptor (beta chain). In the original processing: Using reference gene primer amplification, nucleated cell counts were estimated. Generated by immunoSEQ multiplex PCR, the TCRdb table keeps only in-frame clones and is missing some. V, J and clone size derive from that table, while D and trimming were established from the DNA sequence. The table has 110,000 to 150,000 clones, approximately 84% seen once; the top ten hold 1.5% to 2%. Exposed participants encountered a COVID-19 case during the 2 weeks preceding study entry. The record originates from a study of blood T cell repertoires in COVID-19. Study-wide context: Sources were T cells, B-cell-depleted T cells, or PBMCs; the material itself was cDNA or gDNA.

Germline V gives CDR1 SGHTA, CDR2 FQGNSA. Trimming took 2 bases from V and 0 from J, leaving 16 bases between them. The CDR3 spans 17 residues. This receptor was obtained from a young woman who had been exposed to COVID-19. The J gene is TRBJ1-2, the V gene TRBV7-2, with D possibly matching TRBD1 (5 bases). The specimen sequenced was PBMCs or T cells enriched from blood (not recorded which). CDR3 bases: TGTGCCAGCAGCTTACACCCAGGGAAGGGGCCTAACTATGGCTACACCTTC. It specifies CASSLHPGKGPNYGYTF.